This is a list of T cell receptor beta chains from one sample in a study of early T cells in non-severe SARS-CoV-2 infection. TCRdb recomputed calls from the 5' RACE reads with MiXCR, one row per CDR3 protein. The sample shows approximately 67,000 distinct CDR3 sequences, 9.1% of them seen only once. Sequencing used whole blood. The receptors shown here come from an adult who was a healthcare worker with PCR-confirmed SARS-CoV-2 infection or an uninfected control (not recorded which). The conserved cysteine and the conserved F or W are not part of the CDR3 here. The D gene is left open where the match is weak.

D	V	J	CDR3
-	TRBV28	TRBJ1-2	ASSLLAPQPGGYT
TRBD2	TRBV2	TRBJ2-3	ASYPGGLSTDTQY
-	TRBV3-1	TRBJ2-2	ASSHGAGGELF
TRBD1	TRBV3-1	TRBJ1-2	ASSHQTGNYGYT
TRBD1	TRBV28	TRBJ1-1	ASSGHRGGGTEAF
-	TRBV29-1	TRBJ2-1	SVGRVFDEQF
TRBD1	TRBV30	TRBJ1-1	AWSKGANTEAF
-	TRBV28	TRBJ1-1	ASSKRQGPLNTEAF
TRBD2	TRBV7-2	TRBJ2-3	ASSLPSGRAHTDTQY
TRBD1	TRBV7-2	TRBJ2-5	ASSPWDRKETQY
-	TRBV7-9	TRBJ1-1	ASSIHTNTEAF
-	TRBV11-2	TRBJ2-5	ASSLDPGPPWHEH
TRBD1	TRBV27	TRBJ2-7	ASSLSETGGFYEQY
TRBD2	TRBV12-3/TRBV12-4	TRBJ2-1	ASSSAGVFNEQF
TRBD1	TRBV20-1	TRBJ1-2	SARVLAGGTGYGYT
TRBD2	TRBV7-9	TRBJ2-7	ASSLVWQREGYEQY
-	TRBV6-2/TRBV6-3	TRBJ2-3	ASRTGRHTDTQY
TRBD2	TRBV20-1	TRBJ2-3	SVGSAGGWTDTQY
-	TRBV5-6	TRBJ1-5	ASSLAGEKPQH
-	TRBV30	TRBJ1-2	AWSGFQVYGYT
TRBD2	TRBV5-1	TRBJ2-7	ASSLAGGRDGNYEQY
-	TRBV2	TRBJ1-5	ASSGANQPQH
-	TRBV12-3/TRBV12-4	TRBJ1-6	ASSSGVNSPLH
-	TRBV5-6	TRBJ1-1	ASSLGEEAF
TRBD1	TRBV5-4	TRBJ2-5	ASSLEGAQALRETQY
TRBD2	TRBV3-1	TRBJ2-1	ASSPQLSSGPYNEQF
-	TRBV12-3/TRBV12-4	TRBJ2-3	ASSFSRGALRTDTQY
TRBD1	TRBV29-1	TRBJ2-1	SVEQGAMNEQF
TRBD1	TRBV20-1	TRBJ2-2	SAAQGAGELF
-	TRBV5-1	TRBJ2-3	ASSLSERRDTDTQY
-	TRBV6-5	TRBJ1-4	ASRLPGEEKLF
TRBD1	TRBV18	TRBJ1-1	ASLQGMNTEAF
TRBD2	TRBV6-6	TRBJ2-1	ASSYEGGRVPF
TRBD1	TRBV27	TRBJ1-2	ASSSGGWGYT
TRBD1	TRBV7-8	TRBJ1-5	ASSDGDRGLWQPQH
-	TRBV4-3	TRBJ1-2	ASSQEGSGALGYT
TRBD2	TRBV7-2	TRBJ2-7	ASSSLAGDSFEQY
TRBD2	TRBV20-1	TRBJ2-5	SASPRASGRSRETQY
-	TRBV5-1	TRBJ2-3	ASSLGARGTDTQY